The T cell receptor (beta chain) under discussion was sequenced for a study of CD8 T cells in Susac syndrome. Sequencing of TCR beta covered CD8+ and CD4+ T cells obtained from blood. Both CD4+ and CD8+ T cells were negatively isolated, and TEMRA cells underwent FACS enrichment. Random hexamers were used to reverse transcribe an amount of about 0.5 to 1 ug RNA. Amplification of TCR beta CDR3 by immunoSEQ multiplex PCR spanned 54 Vbeta and 13 Jbeta. TCRdb itself ran the immunoSEQ multiplex PCR reads through MiXCR, one entry per CDR3 protein. The table lists 150,000 to 200,000 distinct CDR3 sequences, 85% to 95% of them singletons. Trimming shortened V by 2 bases and J by 4 bases, and 18 bases separated the two germline ends. CDR1 is SGDLS and CDR2 is YYNGEE in the germline V gene. The CDR3 has 16 amino acids.

This sequence was found in a human donor with multiple sclerosis. V is TRBV9 and J is TRBJ1-2; D gene uncertain. The source material was CD8+ T cells from PBMCs. In DNA, the CDR3 is TGTGCCAGCAGCGTTGGGGAACCCTTGGCAAGCTATGGCTACACCTTC. Translation gives CASSVGEPLASYGYTF.